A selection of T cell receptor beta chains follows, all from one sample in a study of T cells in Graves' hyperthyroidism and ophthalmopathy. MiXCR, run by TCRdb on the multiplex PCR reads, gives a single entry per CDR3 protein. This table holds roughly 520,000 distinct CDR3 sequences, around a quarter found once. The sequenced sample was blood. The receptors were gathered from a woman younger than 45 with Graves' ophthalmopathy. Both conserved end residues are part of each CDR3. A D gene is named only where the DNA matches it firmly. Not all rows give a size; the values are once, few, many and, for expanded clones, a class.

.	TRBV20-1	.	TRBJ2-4	TGCAGTGCTAGAGACTTGACAGGCTTAGCCAAAAACAGGCAGTACTTC	CSARDLTGLAKNRQYF
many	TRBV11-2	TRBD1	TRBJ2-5	TGTGCCAGCAGTCAGGGGGCGGGGAGGTACCAAGAGACCCAGTACTTC	CASSQGAGRYQETQYF
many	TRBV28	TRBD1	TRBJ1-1	TGTGCCAGTCTACAGGGGGTGAGGACTGAAGCTTTCTTT	CASLQGVRTEAFF
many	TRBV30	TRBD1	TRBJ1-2	TGTGCCTGGACCAAGACAGGGGCCTCCTATGGCTACACCTTC	CAWTKTGASYGYTF
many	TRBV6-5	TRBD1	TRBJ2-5	TGTGCCAGCAGGCGGACAGGGGGTCCACAAGAGACCCAGTACTTC	CASRRTGGPQETQYF
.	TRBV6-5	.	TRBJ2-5	TGTGCCAGCAGTTTTATGGGGGATGGGGAGACCCAGTACTTC	CASSFMGDGETQYF
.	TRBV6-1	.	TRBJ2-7	TGTGCCAGCAGGGTAATAGGAAATAGAGTGAACGAGCAGTACTTC	CASRVIGNRVNEQYF
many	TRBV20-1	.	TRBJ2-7	TGCAGTGCTAGAGGGGGAGGCGAGCAGTACTTC	CSARGGGEQYF
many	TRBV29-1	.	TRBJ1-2	TGCAGCGTTGAGGGTAGCTATGGCTACACCTTC	CSVEGSYGYTF
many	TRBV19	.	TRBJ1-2	TGTGCCAGTGATCGACAAAACGGGGTCTATGGCTACACCTTC	CASDRQNGVYGYTF
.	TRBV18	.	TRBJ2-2	TGTGCCAGCTCACCGACAACGAACACCGGGGAGCTGTTTTTT	CASSPTTNTGELFF
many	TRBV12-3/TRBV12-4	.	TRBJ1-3	TGTGCCAGCACTGAGGCGGTCTCCAACACCATATATTTT	CASTEAVSNTIYF
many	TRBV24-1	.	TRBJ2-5	TGTGCCACCGAAGGGAAAGGGACAAACCAAGAGACCCAGTACTTC	CATEGKGTNQETQYF
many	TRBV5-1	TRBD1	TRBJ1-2	TGCGCCAGCAGCTTGGGCAGGGACAGGGGTGATGGCTACACCTTC	CASSLGRDRGDGYTF
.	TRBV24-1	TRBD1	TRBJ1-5	TGTGCCACCAGTGATCCGGGACAGGGGCTCCTCTCGCCCCAGCATTTT	CATSDPGQGLLSPQHF
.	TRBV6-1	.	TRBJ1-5	TGTGCCAGCAAGGAGTCAGCCTTAAATCAGCCCCAGCATTTT	CASKESALNQPQHF
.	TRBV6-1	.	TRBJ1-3	TGTGCCAGCAGCCCAGGGCCAGGGTCCGGAAACACCATATATTTT	CASSPGPGSGNTIYF
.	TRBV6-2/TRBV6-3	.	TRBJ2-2	TGTGCCAGCAGTTACCGGGACAAATATTCGAACACCGGGGAGCTGTTTTTT	CASSYRDKYSNTGELFF
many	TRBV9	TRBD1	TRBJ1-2	TGTGCCAGCAGCGTAGAGACAGGGCAGGCGGATGGCTACACCTTC	CASSVETGQADGYTF
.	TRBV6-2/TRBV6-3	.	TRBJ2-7	TGTGCCAGCCACTCGCGGACCTTACTGAACGAGCAGTACTTC	CASHSRTLLNEQYF
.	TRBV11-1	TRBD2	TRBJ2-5	TGTGCCAGCAGCAAAGCCGGGACTAGCGGGGTTTACCAAGAGACCCAGTACTTC	CASSKAGTSGVYQETQYF
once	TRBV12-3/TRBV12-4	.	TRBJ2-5	TGTGCCAGCAGTTGGTTGGGGGCCCAAGAGACCCAGTACTTC	CASSWLGAQETQYF
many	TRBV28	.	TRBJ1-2	TGTGCCAGCAGTTTAAGGAAGGGGTATGGCTACACCTTC	CASSLRKGYGYTF
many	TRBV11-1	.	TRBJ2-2	TGTGCCAGCAGCTCCGGCCCGAACACCGGGGAGCTGTTTTTT	CASSSGPNTGELFF
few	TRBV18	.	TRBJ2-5	TGTGCCAGCTCACCCCTGACAGCCGCCGGGGGGACCCAGTACTTC	CASSPLTAAGGTQYF
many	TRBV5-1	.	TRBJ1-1	TGCGCCAGCAGCCCCACGGCCTCGATGAACACTGAAGCTTTCTTT	CASSPTASMNTEAFF
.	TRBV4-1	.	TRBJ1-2	TGCGCCAGCAGCCAAGCCCTCGAGAGAGGGCATGGCTACACCTTC	CASSQALERGHGYTF
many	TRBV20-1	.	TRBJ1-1	TGCAGTGCTAGAACAGGACCCCAGGAGACTGAAGCTTTCTTT	CSARTGPQETEAFF
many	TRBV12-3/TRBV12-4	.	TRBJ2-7	TGTGCCAGCAGTTTAGGGCAGGATAAGAGGTACGAGCAGTACTTC	CASSLGQDKRYEQYF
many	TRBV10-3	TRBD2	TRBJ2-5	TGTGCCACCCAGACTAGCGGGGGGGCGGCGACCCAGTACTTC	CATQTSGGAATQYF
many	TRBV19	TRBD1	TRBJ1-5	TGTGCCAGTAGTACACAACAGGGGTACAATCAGCCCCAGCATTTT	CASSTQQGYNQPQHF
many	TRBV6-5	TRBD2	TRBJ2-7	TGTGCCAGCAGTTTCCCTAGCGGGGCGAGCTACGAGCAGTACTTC	CASSFPSGASYEQYF
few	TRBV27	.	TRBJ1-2	TGTGCCTGCAGTCCCCGAGGGGTGGGTGGCTACACCTTC	CACSPRGVGGYTF
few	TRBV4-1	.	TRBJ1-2	TGCGCCAGCAGCCAAGAAGCGAGAGTCTATGGCTACACCTTC	CASSQEARVYGYTF
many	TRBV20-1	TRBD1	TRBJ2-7	TGCAGTGTTCGAAGGGACAGGGGTTACGAGCAGTACTTC	CSVRRDRGYEQYF
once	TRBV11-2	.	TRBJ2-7	TGTGCCAGCAGCTTAGGTGCGGTGTCCGACTCCTACGAGCAGTACTTC	CASSLGAVSDSYEQYF
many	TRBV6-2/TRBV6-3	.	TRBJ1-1	TGTGCCAGCAGCCTGGGCTCTGAAGCTTTCTTT	CASSLGSEAFF
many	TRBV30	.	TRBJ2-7	TGTGCCTGGAGTGTAGGCGGCAGCAACGAGCAGCACTTC	CAWSVGGSNEQHF
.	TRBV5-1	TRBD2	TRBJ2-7	TGCGCCAGCAGCGAGCGGGGGACCTCCTACGAGCAGTACTTC	CASSERGTSYEQYF